This T cell receptor beta chain originates from a study of shared clonotypes between healthy human individuals. Donors had no recently reported acute infections or vaccinations and were HIV-negative. Memory CD4+ cells were the fraction left after CD45RA+ naive selection. Profiled with immunoSEQ multiplex PCR; TCRdb holds only in-frame clones, not every one. Found here are around 2.5 million clones, roughly 93% of them singletons; the top ten hold approximately 0.37%. Sequencing was carried out using naive CD4+ T cells from PBMCs. Subset in this sample: CD45RA+ positively selected. This receptor was obtained from a man aged 18 to 29 in good health. Some clones in this sample may be carry-over from other donors' samples.

Here the CDR3 DNA reads TGTGCCAGCAGTTATGAGAGGAAGGGCGCCTACGAGCAGTACTTC. It yields the protein CASSYERKGAYEQYF. The chain recombines TRBV6-5 with TRBJ2-7; no firm D call. Per germline, CDR1 MNHEY and CDR2 SVGAGI. The CDR3 spans 15 residues. V was trimmed by 3 bases and J by 2 bases, leaving 14 bases between them.